A selection of T cell receptor beta chains follows, all from one sample in a study of Ad26.COV2.S vaccination and SARS-CoV-2 variants. The method was immunoSEQ multiplex PCR; TCRdb's version includes in-frame clones alone and lacks a portion of them. The sample has 350,000 to 500,000 clones, roughly 90% seen once; the top ten hold roughly 4%. The sequences come from peripheral blood, collected in a trial of Ad26.COV2.S vaccine versus placebo. Every receptor here comes from a person aged 18 to 59 who received the Ad26.COV2.S COVID-19 vaccine or a placebo. Each CDR3 is given with its conserved first and last residue. The D gene is left open where the match is weak. Some rows mark clone size as missing; the rest say once, few, many or name a class of expanded clone.

>TRBV6-5|TRBJ2-7|14|.|TRBD1
CASSYGTGLYEQYF
TGTGCCAGCAGTTACGGGACAGGCCTCTACGAGCAGTACTTC
>TRBV2|TRBJ2-5|15|.|.
CASAFSSSRIETQYF
TGTGCCAGCGCTTTCAGTTCCAGCAGAATAGAGACCCAGTACTTC
>TRBV11-2|TRBJ2-1|15|.|TRBD2
CASTPHSGGDNEQFF
TGTGCCAGCACACCCCATAGCGGGGGGGACAATGAGCAGTTCTTC
>TRBV7-9|TRBJ2-3|14|.|.
CASSPGRSTDTQYF
TGTGCCAGCAGCCCGGGACGTAGCACAGATACGCAGTATTTT
>TRBV6-5|TRBJ2-1|16|.|.
CASSYSGGGILNEQFF
TGTGCCAGCAGTTACTCGGGCGGGGGCATCCTCAATGAGCAGTTCTTC
>TRBV6-6|TRBJ2-1|15|.|TRBD2
CASSSTSGEYNEQFF
TGTGCCAGCAGTTCGACTAGCGGGGAGTACAATGAGCAGTTCTTC
>TRBV7-2|TRBJ2-5|14|.|TRBD1
CASSLQGARETQYF
TGTGCCAGCAGCTTACAGGGGGCGCGGGAGACCCAGTACTTC
>TRBV29-1|TRBJ1-1|13|once|.
CSGHRDTNTEAFF
TGCAGCGGTCACAGGGATACGAACACTGAAGCTTTCTTT
>TRBV14|TRBJ2-7|13|.|TRBD2
CASRTSGVYEQYF
TGTGCCAGCAGGACTAGCGGGGTTTACGAGCAGTACTTC
>TRBV4-1|TRBJ1-2|14|.|.
CASSQDQGTYGYTF
TGCGCCAGCAGCCAAGATCAGGGTACCTATGGCTACACCTTC
>TRBV5-6|TRBJ2-1|15|.|TRBD2
CASSIWTSSYNEQFF
TGTGCCAGCAGCATCTGGACTAGCTCCTACAATGAGCAGTTCTTC
>TRBV4-3|TRBJ2-3|15|.|TRBD1
CASSHQGQGPDTQYF
TGCGCCAGCAGCCACCAAGGACAGGGTCCAGATACGCAGTATTTT
>TRBV27|TRBJ2-2|16|.|.
CASSWAGPLNTGELFF
TGTGCCAGCAGTTGGGCAGGGCCCCTGAACACCGGGGAGCTGTTTTTT
>TRBV7-6|TRBJ2-5|19|.|.
CASSLEAVSEARVVGTQYF
TGTGCCAGCAGCTTAGAGGCCGTTAGTGAGGCAAGGGTGGTTGGGACCCAGTACTTC
>TRBV19|TRBJ1-3|17|.|.
CASGPGRPLGSGNTIYF
TGTGCCAGTGGACCCGGCCGACCGTTGGGGTCGGGAAACACCATATATTTT
>TRBV7-9|TRBJ2-3|16|.|.
CASSLDLRGGTDTQYF
TGTGCCAGCAGCTTAGATCTGCGGGGAGGCACAGATACGCAGTATTTT
>TRBV19|TRBJ1-5|15|.|.
CASSIFGRGNQPQHF
TGTGCCAGTAGTATTTTTGGTAGGGGAAATCAGCCCCAGCATTTT
>TRBV12-3/TRBV12-4|TRBJ2-2|13|.|.
CASSLVPTGELFF
TGTGCCAGCAGTTTAGTGCCCACCGGGGAGCTGTTTTTT
>TRBV5-4|TRBJ2-1|15|.|.
CASSWVGGGTGEQFF
TGTGCCAGCAGCTGGGTGGGAGGGGGCACCGGTGAGCAGTTCTTC
>TRBV7-3|TRBJ2-5|15|.|TRBD1
CASSKEGQVQETQYF
TGTGCCAGCAGCAAAGAGGGACAGGTACAAGAGACCCAGTACTTC
>TRBV10-3|TRBJ1-1|14|.|.
CAISRQGSETEAFF
TGTGCCATCAGCCGCCAGGGCAGTGAGACTGAAGCTTTCTTT
>TRBV7-6|TRBJ2-7|18|.|TRBD1
CASSSIRPGTGEAYEQYF
TGTGCCAGCAGCTCGATTCGACCCGGGACAGGGGAAGCCTACGAGCAGTACTTC
>TRBV2|TRBJ1-2|16|.|TRBD1
CASSEQAQGAMDGYTF
TGTGCCAGCAGTGAGCAGGCGCAGGGGGCTATGGATGGCTACACCTTC
>TRBV5-1|TRBJ2-7|16|.|.
CASLPPPAGLSYEQYF
TGCGCCAGCCTCCCACCCCCCGCGGGGCTCTCCTACGAGCAGTACTTC
>TRBV9|TRBJ2-2|14|.|.
CASSVGGGTGELFF
TGTGCCAGCAGCGTAGGGGGAGGAACCGGGGAGCTGTTTTTT
>TRBV7-9|TRBJ1-6|16|few|TRBD1
CASSSRTGGRYSPLHF
TGTGCCAGCAGCTCCCGGACAGGGGGTCGATATTCACCCCTCCACTTT
>TRBV5-1|TRBJ1-1|15|.|.
CASSGQGLGNTEAFF
TGCGCCAGCAGCGGCCAGGGGTTAGGGAACACTGAAGCTTTCTTT
>TRBV28|TRBJ2-6|16|.|.
CASSLGQPYPLNVLTF
TGTGCCAGCAGTTTAGGACAGCCCTACCCCCTGAACGTCCTGACTTTC
>TRBV5-4|TRBJ1-1|15|.|.
CASSLGPGRETEAFF
TGTGCCAGCAGCTTGGGCCCCGGACGGGAGACTGAAGCTTTCTTT
>TRBV19|TRBJ1-2|16|.|.
CASSESGTLIVYGYTF
TGTGCCAGTAGTGAATCCGGGACACTAATCGTATATGGCTACACCTTC
>TRBV6-4|TRBJ2-1|14|few|TRBD2
CASSDSGTSNEQFF
TGTGCCAGCAGTGACTCCGGGACTAGCAATGAGCAGTTCTTC
>TRBV28|TRBJ2-3|13|.|.
CASSSPGTDTQYF
TGTGCCAGCAGTTCTCCCGGGACAGATACGCAGTATTTT
>TRBV7-9|TRBJ1-2|14|once|TRBD1
CASSQRTGGYGYTF
TGTGCCAGCAGCCAACGGACAGGGGGTTATGGCTACACCTTC
>TRBV12-3/TRBV12-4|TRBJ2-7|13|.|.
CASSFSGPYEQYF
TGTGCCAGCAGTTTCTCGGGGCCCTACGAGCAGTACTTC
>TRBV10-3|TRBJ2-5|13|once|.
CAISESPLGTQYF
TGTGCCATCAGTGAATCTCCGTTGGGGACCCAGTACTTC
>TRBV7-9|TRBJ2-3|16|.|.
CASSPLGGGSTDTQYF
TGTGCCAGCAGCCCCCTTGGCGGCGGAAGCACAGATACGCAGTATTTT
>TRBV14|TRBJ2-1|17|.|TRBD1
CASSRDRVYGSYNEQFF
TGTGCCAGCAGCCGGGACAGGGTATATGGCTCCTACAATGAGCAGTTCTTC
>TRBV28|TRBJ1-5|17|.|.
CASTLIDAGEGNQPQHF
TGTGCCAGCACTCTCATTGACGCCGGCGAGGGCAATCAGCCCCAGCATTTT
>TRBV6-2/TRBV6-3|TRBJ2-7|10|.|TRBD2
CASSPGGKSF
TGTGCCAGCAGTCCCGGGGGGAAGAGCTTC
>TRBV30|TRBJ2-7|11|.|.
CAWRHYYEQYF
TGTGCCTGGAGGCACTACTACGAGCAGTACTTC
>TRBV5-4|TRBJ2-5|13|.|.
CASSFRGEETQYF
TGTGCCAGCAGCTTCCGAGGTGAAGAGACCCAGTACTTC
>TRBV25-1|TRBJ2-7|16|.|TRBD2
CASSEYAGGGGYEQYF
TGTGCCAGCAGTGAATATGCGGGGGGCGGGGGTTACGAGCAGTACTTC
>TRBV30|TRBJ2-7|13|.|.
CAWSRVGGSEQYF
TGTGCCTGGAGTAGAGTAGGAGGGAGCGAGCAGTACTTC
>TRBV11-2|TRBJ2-7|12|.|.
CASRPGHLEQYF
TGTGCCAGCAGGCCTGGCCACCTCGAGCAGTACTTC
>TRBV7-9|TRBJ1-5|13|.|.
CASSPPGGQPQHF
TGTGCCAGCAGCCCCCCTGGGGGGCAGCCCCAGCATTTT
>TRBV7-9|TRBJ2-1|15|.|TRBD2
CASSQLAGGPWEQFF
TGTGCCAGCAGCCAACTAGCGGGGGGGCCATGGGAGCAGTTCTTC
>TRBV4-3|TRBJ2-1|16|.|.
CASSQLSGPTVNEQFF
TGCGCCAGCAGCCAGCTGAGCGGCCCAACCGTCAATGAGCAGTTCTTC
>TRBV6-6|TRBJ1-1|14|.|TRBD1
CASSITGGGTEAFF
TGTGCCAGCAGCATCACAGGGGGCGGGACTGAAGCTTTCTTT
>TRBV9|TRBJ2-4|13|once|.
CASSVDARGIQYF
TGTGCCAGCAGCGTAGATGCCCGGGGCATTCAGTACTTC
>TRBV3-1/TRBV3-2|TRBJ2-7|12|.|.
CASSQDRDEQYF
TGTGCCAGCAGCCAAGATCGGGATGAGCAGTACTTC
>TRBV3-1/TRBV3-2|TRBJ1-3|12|once|.
CASQDSGNTIYF
TGTGCCAGCCAGGACTCTGGAAACACCATATATTTT
>TRBV5-6|TRBJ1-3|17|.|.
CASSGITTSGSGNTIYF
TGTGCCAGCAGCGGGATTACGACATCCGGCTCTGGAAACACCATATATTTT
>TRBV6-2/TRBV6-3|TRBJ1-3|15|.|.
CASSYRRQTGNTIYF
TGTGCCAGCAGTTATAGGAGGCAAACTGGAAACACCATATATTTT
>TRBV7-9|TRBJ1-2|15|.|.
CASSPDSWGGYGYTF
TGTGCCAGCAGCCCGGATTCCTGGGGCGGCTATGGCTACACCTTC